One and the same sample provided the 10 T cell receptor beta chains below, sequenced in a study of blood T cell repertoires in COVID-19. Libraries were prepared by immunoSEQ multiplex PCR; TCRdb keeps only in-frame clonotypes and omits some of them. The table shows around 250,000 clones, with approximately 82% occurring only once. Material for sequencing was peripheral blood. These receptors were collected from a man aged 30 to 39 who had recovered from COVID-19.

CDR3 nucleotide sequence: TGTGCCAGCAGCGAGTTGTGGGGGGGCCCACATACGCAGTATTTT. This codes for CASSELWGGPHTQYF. V and J are TRBV7-9 and TRBJ2-3, with D possibly being TRBD2 (7 bases). Germline loops: CDR1 SEHNR, CDR2 FQNEAQ (reference sequence). V shed 5 bases and J shed 7 bases, with 19 bases lying between them. CDR3 size: 15 residues.

This sequence joins TRBV18 and TRBJ2-2; 8 bases are a match to TRBD1. Per the germline V gene, CDR1 is KGHSH and CDR2 is LQKENI. The J segment lost 5 bases and the V segment lost 2 bases, leaving 7 bases of the junction unmatched. The CDR3 sequence is 16 residues long. The CDR3 DNA reads as TGTGCCAGCTCACCAGGATCCGGGACAGGAACCGGGGAGCTGTTTTTT. This translates into CASSPGSGTGTGELFF.

The V gene is TRBV28, the J gene TRBJ2-7; 12 bases match TRBD1. Germline V gives CDR1 MDHEN, CDR2 SYDVKM. The V segment lost 3 bases and the J segment 9 bases; nucleotides outside the gene matches: 12. The CDR3 is 16 amino acids. Here the CDR3 DNA reads TGTGCCAGCAGTTTTCTTCGATGGGACAGGGGGCCTGGGCAGTACTTC. It encodes CASSFLRWDRGPGQYF. Full variable domain (remainder filled in from reference TRBV28 and TRBJ2-7): DVKVTQSSRYLVKRTGEKVFLECVQDMDHENMFWYRQDPGLGLRLIYFSYDVKMKEKGDIPEGYSVSREKKERFSLILESASTNQTSMYLCASSFLRWDRGPGQYFGPGTRLTVT.

V usage is TRBV5-4 and J usage is TRBJ2-5; D possibly corresponds to TRBD1 (7 bases). Trimming took off 1 base at V and 5 bases at J, with 15 bases between the two ends. CDR1 is SGHNT, CDR2 YYREEE, per germline (reference sequence). CDR3 length: 15 residues. DNA for the CDR3: TGTGCCAGCAGCTTGTATCAGGGGGGTTGGGAGACCCAGTACTTC. Amino acid sequence: CASSLYQGGWETQYF. Variable domain in full (rest from reference TRBV5-4 and TRBJ2-5): ETGVTQSPTHLIKTRGQQVTLRCSSQSGHNTVSWYQQALGQGPQFIFQYYREEENGRGNFPPRFSGLQFPNYSSELNVNALELDDSALYLCASSLYQGGWETQYFGPGTRLLVL.

The chain is built from TRBV7-2 and TRBJ2-3, with 7 bases identical to TRBD2. Germline CDR1 and CDR2: SGHTA and FQGNSA. The CDR3 loop spans 15 amino acids. Losses at the gene ends were 5 bases for V and 8 bases for J; bases not matched to a gene: 13. The CDR3 DNA follows: TGTGCCAGCAGCCAAGAGCGGGGCGCAAAAAGTACGCAGTATTTT. The encoded protein is CASSQERGAKSTQYF.

The chain uses TRBV24-1 and TRBJ1-4; D gene uncertain. Germline CDR1 reads KGHDR; CDR2 reads SFDVKD. The CDR3 totals 16 residues. V lost 4 bases and J lost 0, with 11 bases in between. Here the CDR3 reads CATSEMGSPTNEKLFF. CDR3 nucleotides: TGTGCCACCAGTGAAATGGGGAGTCCAACTAATGAAAAACTGTTTTTT.

The chain uses TRBV6-5 and TRBJ2-1; 11 bases agree with TRBD1. Per the germline V gene, CDR1 is MNHEY and CDR2 is SVGAGI. The junction had 7 bases not matched to a gene; V was cut back by 6 bases and J by 6 bases. This CDR3 has 15 residues. The CDR3 nucleotides are TGTGCCAGCAGCCCCGGACAGGGGGCTTCCAATGAGCAGTTCTTC. Its translation is CASSPGQGASNEQFF.

The CDR3 spells CASSRGWEGEQYF. CDR3 in DNA: TGTGCCAGCTCTAGGGGTTGGGAAGGCGAGCAGTACTTC. The rearrangement joins TRBV11-2 to TRBJ2-7; possible D gene TRBD1, 5 bases. This CDR3 has 13 residues. Trimming removed 8 bases at V and 6 bases at J, with 17 bases between. Germline CDR1 is SGHAT and CDR2 is FQNNGV.

In its sample, this clone was seen once. The chain carries TRBV7-9 and TRBJ1-2; 8 bases line up with TRBD1. The CDR3 sequence is 16 residues long. The V gene's germline CDR1 is SEHNR and CDR2 FQNEAQ (reference sequence). Unmatched junction bases numbered 8, after V lost 5 bases and J lost 0 bases. This CDR3 reads CASSLSDRGANYGYTF. The CDR3 DNA is TGTGCCAGCAGCCTCTCAGACAGGGGAGCTAACTATGGCTACACCTTC.

The chain has TRBV18 and TRBJ2-3; tentatively, D is TRBD1 (6 bases). The CDR3 has 15 amino acids. V was trimmed by 1 base and J by 3 bases, leaving 11 bases between them. Germline-derived CDR1 and CDR2 are KGHSH and LQKENI. CDR3 nucleotides: TGTGCCAGCTCACCACAGGAAGGGGGAACAGATACGCAGTATTTT. This translates into CASSPQEGGTDTQYF.